Listed below are T cell receptor beta chains from one sample, sequenced in a study of blood T cell repertoires in COVID-19. The repertoire was sequenced with immunoSEQ multiplex PCR; TCRdb's copy has only in-frame clones and lacks some. The table shows around 160,000 clones, with 82% occurring only once. Sequencing input: PBMCs or T cells enriched from blood (not recorded which). Receptor source: a man between 45 and 60 years old who had recovered from COVID-19. The CDR3 runs from the conserved cysteine through the conserved F or W. The D gene is left open where the match is weak. Clone size is not always given. Where it is, it says once, few, many or a class for expanded clones.

V	J	size	D	DNA	CDR3
TRBV6-2/TRBV6-3	TRBJ2-4	.	TRBD2	TGTGCCAGCAGTTACGGGACTATGAAGGCCAAAAACATTCAGTACTTC	CASSYGTMKAKNIQYF
TRBV7-2	TRBJ2-2	.	.	TGTGCCAGCAGCTTTTCTTTTACGAACACCGGGGAGCTGTTTTTT	CASSFSFTNTGELFF
TRBV5-1	TRBJ1-1	.	TRBD1	TGCGCCAGCAGCTTACATGGACAGGGAGTAAACACTGAAGCTTTCTTT	CASSLHGQGVNTEAFF
TRBV27	TRBJ2-3	.	TRBD2	TGTGCCAGCGGGTATTGGGGGGGAACAGATACGCAGTATTTT	CASGYWGGTDTQYF
TRBV18	TRBJ2-5	once	TRBD1	TGTGCCAGCTCACCTATGGACAGGGCTAAAGAGACCCAGTACTTC	CASSPMDRAKETQYF
TRBV11-2	TRBJ2-5	.	.	TGTGCCAGCAGCTCCTCGAGGCACACATTAAACCCCAAAGTTTACTTC	CASSSSRHTLNPKVYF
TRBV6-1	TRBJ1-5	.	TRBD1	TGTGCCAGCAGTGAATCCAGGGGGGGCAATCAGCCCCAGCATTTT	CASSESRGGNQPQHF
TRBV11-2	TRBJ1-6	.	.	TGTGCCAGCACGGGGTCGTTCGATAATTCACCCCTCCACTTT	CASTGSFDNSPLHF
TRBV11-3	TRBJ2-2	.	.	TGTGCCAGCAGCCCAGCCACAGGGTCCCACGCGAACACCGGGGAGCTGTTTTTT	CASSPATGSHANTGELFF
TRBV2	TRBJ2-3	.	.	TGTGCCAGCAGCGGGGGAACGAGTCCTGGGATAGATACGCAGTATTTT	CASSGGTSPGIDTQYF
TRBV5-1	TRBJ2-1	.	.	TGCGCCAGCAGCTTGGTAGATTTGGTAAATGAGCAGTTCTTC	CASSLVDLVNEQFF
TRBV19	TRBJ1-6	.	.	TGTGCCAGTAGTATAAGGGAGGGGAACACCCTCCACTTT	CASSIREGNTLHF
TRBV4-2	TRBJ2-1	.	.	TGTGCCAGCAGCCAAGTTTCGTTGACGGGGGAGCAGTTCTTC	CASSQVSLTGEQFF
TRBV5-1	TRBJ1-4	.	.	TGCGCCAGCAGCTTGGAGTCGGTGGCAACTAATGAAAAACTGTTTTTT	CASSLESVATNEKLFF
TRBV6-5	TRBJ1-3	.	.	TGTGCCAGCAGTTACTCTGCGGGAAACACCATATATTTT	CASSYSAGNTIYF
TRBV7-3	TRBJ2-2	.	TRBD1	TGTGCCAGCAGTCCCGGACAGGCGAACACCGGGGAGCTGTTTTTT	CASSPGQANTGELFF
TRBV29-1	TRBJ2-5	once	.	TGCAGCGTTGAAGACAGAAACAGCCTTCAAGAGACCCAGTACTTC	CSVEDRNSLQETQYF
TRBV29-1	TRBJ2-7	.	TRBD1	TGCAGCGTGGGGGACAGGGCCTCAGACGAGCAGTACTTC	CSVGDRASDEQYF
TRBV7-9	TRBJ1-4	.	TRBD1	TGTGCCAGCAGGGGAAAGACAGGGGAAAAACTGTTTTTT	CASRGKTGEKLFF
TRBV27	TRBJ1-4	few	TRBD1	TGTGCCAGCAGTTCCGGACAGGGGGGGTACGAAAAACTGTTTTTT	CASSSGQGGYEKLFF
TRBV6-5	TRBJ2-1	.	TRBD2	TGTGCCAGCAGCCCCACTAGCGGGAATTTGAATGAGCAGTTCTTC	CASSPTSGNLNEQFF
TRBV27	TRBJ2-7	.	TRBD2	TGTGCCAGCAGTTTTCGACTAGCGGGAAGCGAGCAGTACTTC	CASSFRLAGSEQYF
TRBV20-1	TRBJ2-7	.	.	TGCAGTGCTAGTCTCGGGAGAAACCTTGAGCAGTACTTC	CSASLGRNLEQYF
TRBV3-1/TRBV3-2	TRBJ2-5	.	TRBD1	TGTGCCAGCAGCCAAGATCCGGGACAGGGGGAGAAGTCCAACTTC	CASSQDPGQGEKSNF
TRBV14	TRBJ1-2	once	.	TGTGCCAGCAGTCAGAAGGGGGGCTACACCTTC	CASSQKGGYTF
TRBV10-3	TRBJ2-1	.	.	TGTGCCATCAGTGAGGTGGGCCTTTCCTACAATGAGCAGTTCTTC	CAISEVGLSYNEQFF
TRBV7-2	TRBJ2-7	.	TRBD1	TGTGCCAGCAGTCAGAATGAGGGGGGACAGGGCTACGAGCAGTACTTC	CASSQNEGGQGYEQYF